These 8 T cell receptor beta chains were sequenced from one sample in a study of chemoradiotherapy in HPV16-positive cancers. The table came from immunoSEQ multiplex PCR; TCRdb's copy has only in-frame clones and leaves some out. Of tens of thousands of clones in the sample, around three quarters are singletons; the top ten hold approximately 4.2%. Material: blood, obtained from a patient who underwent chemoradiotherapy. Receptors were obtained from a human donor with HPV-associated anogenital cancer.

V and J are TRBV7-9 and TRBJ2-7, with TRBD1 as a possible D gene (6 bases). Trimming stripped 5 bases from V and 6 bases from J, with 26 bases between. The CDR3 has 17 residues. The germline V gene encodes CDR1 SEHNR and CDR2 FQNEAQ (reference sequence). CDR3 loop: CASSTTEPGTRNGEQYF. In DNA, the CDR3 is TGTGCCAGCAGCACCACCGAACCCGGGACACGGAATGGCGAGCAGTACTTC.

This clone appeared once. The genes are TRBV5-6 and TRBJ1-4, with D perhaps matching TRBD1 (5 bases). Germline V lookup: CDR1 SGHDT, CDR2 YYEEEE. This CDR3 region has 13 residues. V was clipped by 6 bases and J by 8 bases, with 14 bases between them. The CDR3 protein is CASTTVGREKLFF. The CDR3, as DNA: TGTGCCAGCACGACTGTGGGACGAGAAAAACTGTTTTTT.

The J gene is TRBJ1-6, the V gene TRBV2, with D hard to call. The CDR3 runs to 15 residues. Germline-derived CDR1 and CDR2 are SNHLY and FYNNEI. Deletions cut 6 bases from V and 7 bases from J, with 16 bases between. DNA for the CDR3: TGTGCCAGCAGCCAAGACCGCCTCGGGAATTCACCCCTCCACTTT. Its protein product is CASSQDRLGNSPLHF.

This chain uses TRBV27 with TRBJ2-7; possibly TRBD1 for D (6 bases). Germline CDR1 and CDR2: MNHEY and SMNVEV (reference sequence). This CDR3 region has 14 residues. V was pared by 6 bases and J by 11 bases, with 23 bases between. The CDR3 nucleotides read TGTGCCAGCAGACCCCGGCCGGGACACCCGCGGGAGTACTTC. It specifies CASRPRPGHPREYF.

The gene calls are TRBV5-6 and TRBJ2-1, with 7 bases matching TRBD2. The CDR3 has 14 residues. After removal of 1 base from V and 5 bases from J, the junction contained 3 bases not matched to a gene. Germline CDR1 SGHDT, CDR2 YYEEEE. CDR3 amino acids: CASSLLRGDNEQFF. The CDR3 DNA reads TGTGCCAGCAGCTTGCTCCGGGGGGACAATGAGCAGTTCTTC.

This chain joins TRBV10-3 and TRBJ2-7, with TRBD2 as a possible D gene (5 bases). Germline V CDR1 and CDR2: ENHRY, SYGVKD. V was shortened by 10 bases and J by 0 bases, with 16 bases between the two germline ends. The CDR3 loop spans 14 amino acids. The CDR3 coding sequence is TGTGCCAGCCGAAACCCGGGGAGCTCCTACGAGCAGTACTTC. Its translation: CASRNPGSSYEQYF.

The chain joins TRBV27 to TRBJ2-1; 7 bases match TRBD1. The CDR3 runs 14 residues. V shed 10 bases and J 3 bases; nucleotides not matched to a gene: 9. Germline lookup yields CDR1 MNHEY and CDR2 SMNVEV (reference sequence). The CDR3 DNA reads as TGTGCCACCGGGTCCCGACAGGGCTACAATGAGCAGTTCTTC. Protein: CATGSRQGYNEQFF.

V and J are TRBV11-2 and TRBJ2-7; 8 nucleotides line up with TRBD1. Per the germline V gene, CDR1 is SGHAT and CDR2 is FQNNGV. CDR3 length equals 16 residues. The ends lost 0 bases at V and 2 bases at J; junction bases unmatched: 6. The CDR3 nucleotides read TGTGCCAGCAGCTTAGATCCGGGACAGGCCCCCTACGAGCAGTACTTC. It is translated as CASSLDPGQAPYEQYF. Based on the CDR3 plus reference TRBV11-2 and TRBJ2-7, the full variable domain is EAGVAQSPRYKIIEKRQSVAFWCNPISGHATLYWYQQILGQGPKLLIQFQNNGVVDDSQLPKDRFSAERLKGVDSTLKIQPAKLEDSAVYLCASSLDPGQAPYEQYFGPGTRLTVT.